A selection of T cell receptor beta chains follows, all from one sample in a study of blood T cell repertoires in COVID-19. Sequenced by immunoSEQ multiplex PCR; TCRdb stores in-frame clones only, minus some. The profile covers 250,000 to 400,000 clones, with 85% to 90% appearing a single time and roughly 2.9% taken by the ten largest. Sample: peripheral blood. Receptors originate from a woman aged 25 to 39 with COVID-19, enrolled during active disease. The CDR3 runs from the conserved cysteine through the conserved F or W. A D gene is named only where the DNA matches it firmly. Size is omitted from some rows. Given values are once, few, many or a class for expanded clones.

abundance: -; j_gene: TRBJ1-1; d_gene: -; v_gene: TRBV7-8; CDR3nt: TGTGCCAGCAGCTCCGGAGCAGGGGCGAACACTGAAGCTTTCTTT; CDR3aa: CASSSGAGANTEAFF
abundance: once; j_gene: TRBJ1-2; d_gene: TRBD1; v_gene: TRBV18; CDR3nt: TGTGCCAGCTCACCACCAGTGACAGGGGCCCTAGGCTATGGCTACACCTTC; CDR3aa: CASSPPVTGALGYGYTF
abundance: -; j_gene: TRBJ2-1; d_gene: TRBD2; v_gene: TRBV6-4; CDR3nt: TGTGCCAGCAGTGTCTCCAGCGGGGTACACAATGAGCAGTTCTTC; CDR3aa: CASSVSSGVHNEQFF
abundance: -; j_gene: TRBJ2-1; d_gene: TRBD1; v_gene: TRBV6-6; CDR3nt: TGTGCCAGCAGGCCGGACAGGGGGTGGATGGAGCAGTTCTTC; CDR3aa: CASRPDRGWMEQFF
abundance: -; j_gene: TRBJ1-1; d_gene: -; v_gene: TRBV27; CDR3nt: TGTGCCAGCCTAGCACGGTCACGGAACACTGAAGCTTTCTTT; CDR3aa: CASLARSRNTEAFF
abundance: -; j_gene: TRBJ2-1; d_gene: TRBD1; v_gene: TRBV9; CDR3nt: TGTGCCAGCAGCGTAGTCACAGGACAGGGGGCGTATAATGAGCAGTTCTTC; CDR3aa: CASSVVTGQGAYNEQFF
abundance: -; j_gene: TRBJ2-2; d_gene: TRBD2; v_gene: TRBV7-2; CDR3nt: TGTGCCAGCAGCCCGACTAGCGGGAGCACCGGGGAGCTGTTTTTT; CDR3aa: CASSPTSGSTGELFF
abundance: -; j_gene: TRBJ1-5; d_gene: TRBD1; v_gene: TRBV18; CDR3nt: TGTGCCAGCTCACCCGGGACAGGGAAAAATCAGCCCCAGCATTTT; CDR3aa: CASSPGTGKNQPQHF
abundance: -; j_gene: TRBJ2-7; d_gene: TRBD2; v_gene: TRBV11-2; CDR3nt: TGTGCCAGCAGCTCCCGGACTAGCGGGCCTTCCTACGAGCAGTACTTC; CDR3aa: CASSSRTSGPSYEQYF
abundance: -; j_gene: TRBJ1-4; d_gene: -; v_gene: TRBV30; CDR3nt: TGTGCCTGGGCGGGAAGAAAACTGTTTTTT; CDR3aa: CAWAGRKLFF
abundance: -; j_gene: TRBJ2-7; d_gene: TRBD1; v_gene: TRBV5-1; CDR3nt: TGCGCCAGCAGCTTGGAAGGGGGCCACTCCTACGAGCAGTACTTC; CDR3aa: CASSLEGGHSYEQYF
abundance: -; j_gene: TRBJ2-2; d_gene: TRBD2; v_gene: TRBV7-7; CDR3nt: TGTGCCAGCAGCTTTAGCGGGACGGGCACCGGGGAGCTGTTTTTT; CDR3aa: CASSFSGTGTGELFF
abundance: -; j_gene: TRBJ1-5; d_gene: -; v_gene: TRBV28; CDR3nt: TGTGCCAGCAGTTTGTTGGGGCAGGCTCAGCCCCAGCATTTT; CDR3aa: CASSLLGQAQPQHF
abundance: -; j_gene: TRBJ2-6; d_gene: TRBD1; v_gene: TRBV29-1; CDR3nt: TGCAGCGTTTTTGGGGCAGGGGGCCCCAACGTCCTGACTTTC; CDR3aa: CSVFGAGGPNVLTF
abundance: -; j_gene: TRBJ2-7; d_gene: TRBD2; v_gene: TRBV28; CDR3nt: TGTGCCAGCAGCAGACTAGCGGGAGGTCCCAACGAGCAGTACTTC; CDR3aa: CASSRLAGGPNEQYF
abundance: -; j_gene: TRBJ1-6; d_gene: -; v_gene: TRBV2; CDR3nt: TGTGCCAGCAGTGAAAGCTATTCACCCCTCCACTTT; CDR3aa: CASSESYSPLHF
abundance: -; j_gene: TRBJ2-3; d_gene: TRBD2; v_gene: TRBV5-1; CDR3nt: TGCGCCAGCACCCCCGGGGCTAGCGGAGGTACAGATACGCAGTATTTT; CDR3aa: CASTPGASGGTDTQYF
abundance: -; j_gene: TRBJ2-3; d_gene: TRBD1; v_gene: TRBV5-1; CDR3nt: TGCGCCAGCAGCTTGGTAGGACAGGGTATCACAGATACGCAGTATTTT; CDR3aa: CASSLVGQGITDTQYF
abundance: -; j_gene: TRBJ2-3; d_gene: -; v_gene: TRBV10-3; CDR3nt: TGTGCCATCAGTGAGTCTCCCCTTAGAAGAGATACGCAGTATTTT; CDR3aa: CAISESPLRRDTQYF
abundance: -; j_gene: TRBJ1-1; d_gene: -; v_gene: TRBV3-1/TRBV3-2; CDR3nt: TGTGCCAGCAGCCAAGGTAGGGGTCGGGTGGAAGCTTTCTTT; CDR3aa: CASSQGRGRVEAFF
abundance: -; j_gene: TRBJ1-1; d_gene: TRBD1; v_gene: TRBV3-1/TRBV3-2; CDR3nt: TGTGCCAGCAGCCAAGATTGGGCAGGGGGGACTGAAGCTTTCTTT; CDR3aa: CASSQDWAGGTEAFF
abundance: -; j_gene: TRBJ1-2; d_gene: -; v_gene: TRBV2; CDR3nt: TGTGCCAGCGGTCAGGTCTTCTATGGCTACACCTTC; CDR3aa: CASGQVFYGYTF
abundance: -; j_gene: TRBJ2-7; d_gene: TRBD2; v_gene: TRBV10-3; CDR3nt: TGTGCCACCGGACTAGCGGAGGGATCCTCCTACGAGCAGTACTTC; CDR3aa: CATGLAEGSSYEQYF
abundance: once; j_gene: TRBJ1-2; d_gene: -; v_gene: TRBV9; CDR3nt: TGTGCCAGCAGCGCCTTAACAGCTTATGGCTACACCTTC; CDR3aa: CASSALTAYGYTF
abundance: -; j_gene: TRBJ2-7; d_gene: TRBD2; v_gene: TRBV19; CDR3nt: TGTGCCAGTAGTCGGCCCGGGACTAGTCCAGCCGAGCAGTACTTC; CDR3aa: CASSRPGTSPAEQYF
abundance: -; j_gene: TRBJ2-2; d_gene: -; v_gene: TRBV19; CDR3nt: TGTGCCAGTAGTATCGAGACCGGGGAGCTGTTTTTT; CDR3aa: CASSIETGELFF
abundance: -; j_gene: TRBJ2-2; d_gene: -; v_gene: TRBV5-5; CDR3nt: TGTGCCAGCAGCTTAGCGGCCACCGGGGAGCTGTTTTTT; CDR3aa: CASSLAATGELFF
abundance: -; j_gene: TRBJ1-5; d_gene: -; v_gene: TRBV5-5; CDR3nt: TGTGCCAGCAGCGACCGCCCCGGGGGAGATCAGCCCCAGCATTTT; CDR3aa: CASSDRPGGDQPQHF
abundance: -; j_gene: TRBJ2-1; d_gene: -; v_gene: TRBV21-1; CDR3nt: TGTGCCAGCAGCACACCGGGTGAGAATGAGCAGTTCTTC; CDR3aa: CASSTPGENEQFF
abundance: -; j_gene: TRBJ1-2; d_gene: -; v_gene: TRBV7-9; CDR3nt: TGTGCCAGCAGCTTAGCGGCCCCGGGGATGAAAGGCTACACCTTC; CDR3aa: CASSLAAPGMKGYTF
abundance: -; j_gene: TRBJ2-3; d_gene: -; v_gene: TRBV19; CDR3nt: TGTGCCAGTCAGAGCGGATACACAGATACGCAGTATTTT; CDR3aa: CASQSGYTDTQYF
abundance: -; j_gene: TRBJ1-5; d_gene: TRBD1; v_gene: TRBV6-5; CDR3nt: TGTGCCAGCAGTTACATGGCAGGGGGGCAGCCCCAGCATTTT; CDR3aa: CASSYMAGGQPQHF
abundance: -; j_gene: TRBJ1-5; d_gene: -; v_gene: TRBV6-1; CDR3nt: TGTGCCAGCAGTGAATTTGCCGGGGAACAGCCCCAGCATTTT; CDR3aa: CASSEFAGEQPQHF
abundance: -; j_gene: TRBJ2-2; d_gene: TRBD2; v_gene: TRBV27; CDR3nt: TGTGCCAGCAGTTTAGCGGGAGCCGGGGAGCTGTTTTTT; CDR3aa: CASSLAGAGELFF
abundance: -; j_gene: TRBJ1-1; d_gene: -; v_gene: TRBV7-2; CDR3nt: TGTGCCAGCAGCCCGAGCGGATGGATGGCTTTCTTT; CDR3aa: CASSPSGWMAFF
abundance: -; j_gene: TRBJ2-7; d_gene: -; v_gene: TRBV28; CDR3nt: TGTGCCAGCAGTGACCCTCGGGGATATCCCTCCTACGAGCAGTACTTC; CDR3aa: CASSDPRGYPSYEQYF
abundance: -; j_gene: TRBJ2-5; d_gene: -; v_gene: TRBV4-1; CDR3nt: TGCGCCAGCAGCCAAGAGGTAACGGGAGTCGAGACCCAGTACTTC; CDR3aa: CASSQEVTGVETQYF
abundance: once; j_gene: TRBJ1-2; d_gene: -; v_gene: TRBV11-2; CDR3nt: TGTGCCAGCAGCTCGACGACAGGAGTTAACTATGGCTACACCTTC; CDR3aa: CASSSTTGVNYGYTF
abundance: -; j_gene: TRBJ2-7; d_gene: -; v_gene: TRBV4-1; CDR3nt: TGCGCCAGCAGCCAAGTCGTGACAGGTCAACTCTACGAGCAGTACTTC; CDR3aa: CASSQVVTGQLYEQYF
abundance: -; j_gene: TRBJ2-2; d_gene: -; v_gene: TRBV30; CDR3nt: TGTGCCTGGAGTACTGTTAAGGGGATAATCGGGGAGCTGTTTTTT; CDR3aa: CAWSTVKGIIGELFF
abundance: -; j_gene: TRBJ1-1; d_gene: -; v_gene: TRBV2; CDR3nt: TGTGCCACCATCATACCCTCCCCTCGAGGCGCTGAAGCTTTCTTT; CDR3aa: CATIIPSPRGAEAFF
abundance: -; j_gene: TRBJ2-7; d_gene: -; v_gene: TRBV21-1; CDR3nt: TGTGCCAGCAGCAAAGCGACTATTCCTCACTCCTACGAGCAGTACTTC; CDR3aa: CASSKATIPHSYEQYF